This TCR beta chain was sequenced during a study of blood T cell repertoires in COVID-19. This table comes from immunoSEQ multiplex PCR, and its TCRdb copy is limited to in-frame clones, with some not included. This table has over 200,000 clones, roughly 87% appearing once. Study members were between roughly 18 and 100 years old and lived in 20 to 30 US regions. This clone was recorded once. Germline CDR1 reads MNHEY; CDR2 reads SMNVEV (reference sequence). CDR3 size: 13 residues. V lost 7 bases and J lost 3, with 9 bases in between. The source material was PBMCs or T cells enriched from blood (not recorded which). This clonotype was sampled from a man aged 30-40 years who had recovered from COVID-19. This chain joins TRBV27 and TRBJ2-2; D may be TRBD1 (6 bases). The CDR3 nucleotides read TGTGCCAGCACAGACAGGTACACCGGGGAGCTGTTTTTT. Translated: CASTDRYTGELFF.